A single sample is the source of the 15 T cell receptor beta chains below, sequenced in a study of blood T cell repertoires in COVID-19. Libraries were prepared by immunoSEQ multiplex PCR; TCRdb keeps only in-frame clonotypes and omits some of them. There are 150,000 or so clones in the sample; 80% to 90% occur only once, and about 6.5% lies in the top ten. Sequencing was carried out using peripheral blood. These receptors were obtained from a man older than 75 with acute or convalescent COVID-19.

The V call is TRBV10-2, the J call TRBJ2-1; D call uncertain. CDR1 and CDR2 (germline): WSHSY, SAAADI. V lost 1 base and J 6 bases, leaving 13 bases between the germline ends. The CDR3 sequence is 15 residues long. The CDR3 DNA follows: TGCGCCAGCAGTGAGTTAATAGTGGGCTTCAATGAGCAGTTCTTC. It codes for CASSELIVGFNEQFF.

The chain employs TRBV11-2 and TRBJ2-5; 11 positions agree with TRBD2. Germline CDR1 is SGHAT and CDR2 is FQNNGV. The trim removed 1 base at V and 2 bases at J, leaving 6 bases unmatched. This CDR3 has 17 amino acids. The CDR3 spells CASSLGPGTSGQETQYF. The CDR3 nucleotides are TGTGCCAGCAGCTTAGGCCCCGGGACTAGCGGACAAGAGACCCAGTACTTC.

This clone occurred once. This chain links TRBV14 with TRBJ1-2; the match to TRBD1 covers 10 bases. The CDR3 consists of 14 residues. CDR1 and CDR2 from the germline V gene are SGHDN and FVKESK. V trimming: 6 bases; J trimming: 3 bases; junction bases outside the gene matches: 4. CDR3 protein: CASSPGTGDYGYTF. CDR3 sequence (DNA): TGTGCCAGCAGTCCCGGGACAGGGGACTATGGCTACACCTTC.

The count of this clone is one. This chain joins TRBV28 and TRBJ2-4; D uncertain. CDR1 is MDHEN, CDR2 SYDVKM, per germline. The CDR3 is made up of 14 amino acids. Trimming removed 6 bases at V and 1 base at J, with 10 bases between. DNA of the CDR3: TGTGCCAGCAGCCCTGGCTTTGCCAAAAACATTCAGTACTTC. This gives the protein CASSPGFAKNIQYF.

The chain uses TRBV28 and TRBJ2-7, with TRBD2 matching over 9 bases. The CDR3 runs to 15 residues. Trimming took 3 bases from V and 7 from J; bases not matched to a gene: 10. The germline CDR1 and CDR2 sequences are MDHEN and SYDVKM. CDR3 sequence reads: CASSFGRGGPQEQYF. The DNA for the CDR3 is TGTGCCAGCAGTTTCGGGCGGGGGGGCCCTCAAGAGCAGTACTTC.

This CDR3 is CATSRPGQGQDTQYF. CDR3 DNA sequence: TGTGCCACCAGCAGGCCGGGACAGGGTCAAGATACGCAGTATTTT. This chain connects TRBV15 to TRBJ2-3; 9 bases agree with TRBD1. Trimming removed 3 bases from V and 5 bases from J; junction bases left unmatched: 6. The CDR3 is 15 residues long. The germline V gene has CDR1 LNHNV and CDR2 YYDKDF (reference sequence). Full variable domain (outside the CDR3, taken from reference TRBV15 and TRBJ2-3): DAMVIQNPRYQVTQFGKPVTLSCSQTLNHNVMYWYQQKSSQAPKLLFHYYDKDFNNEADTPDNFQSRRPNTSFCFLDIRSPGLGDTAMYLCATSRPGQGQDTQYFGPGTRLTVL.

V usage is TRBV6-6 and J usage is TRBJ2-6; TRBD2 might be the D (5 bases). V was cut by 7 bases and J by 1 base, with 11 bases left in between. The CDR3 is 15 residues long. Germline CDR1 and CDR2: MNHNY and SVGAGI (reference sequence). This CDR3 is CASTFGISGANVLTF. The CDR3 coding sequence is TGTGCCAGCACTTTCGGGATTTCTGGGGCCAACGTCCTGACTTTC.

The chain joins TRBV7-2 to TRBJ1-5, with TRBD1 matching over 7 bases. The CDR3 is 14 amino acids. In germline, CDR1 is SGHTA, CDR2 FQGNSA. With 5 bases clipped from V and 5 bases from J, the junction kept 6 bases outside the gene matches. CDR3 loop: CASSQGQFHQPQHF. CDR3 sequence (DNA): TGTGCCAGCAGCCAGGGACAGTTTCATCAGCCCCAGCATTTT.

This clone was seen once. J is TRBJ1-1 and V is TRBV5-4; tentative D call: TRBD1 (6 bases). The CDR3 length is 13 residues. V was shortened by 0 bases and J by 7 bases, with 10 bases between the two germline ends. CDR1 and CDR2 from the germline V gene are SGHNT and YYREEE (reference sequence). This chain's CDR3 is CASSLAGGLEAFF. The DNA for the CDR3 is TGTGCCAGCAGCTTGGCTGGGGGCCTTGAAGCTTTCTTT.

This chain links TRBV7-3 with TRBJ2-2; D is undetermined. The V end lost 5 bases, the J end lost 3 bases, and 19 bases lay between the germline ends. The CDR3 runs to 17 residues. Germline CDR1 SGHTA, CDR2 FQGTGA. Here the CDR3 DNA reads TGTGCCAGCAGCCCCGATACAGTGAGAGACCACACCGGGGAGCTGTTTTTT. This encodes CASSPDTVRDHTGELFF.

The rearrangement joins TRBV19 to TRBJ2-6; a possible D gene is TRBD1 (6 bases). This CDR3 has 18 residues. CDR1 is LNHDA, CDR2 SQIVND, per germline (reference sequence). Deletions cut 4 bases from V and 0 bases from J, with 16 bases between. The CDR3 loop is CASSTPTGKSSGANVLTF. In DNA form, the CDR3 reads TGTGCCAGTAGTACCCCAACAGGGAAGAGCTCTGGGGCCAACGTCCTGACTTTC.

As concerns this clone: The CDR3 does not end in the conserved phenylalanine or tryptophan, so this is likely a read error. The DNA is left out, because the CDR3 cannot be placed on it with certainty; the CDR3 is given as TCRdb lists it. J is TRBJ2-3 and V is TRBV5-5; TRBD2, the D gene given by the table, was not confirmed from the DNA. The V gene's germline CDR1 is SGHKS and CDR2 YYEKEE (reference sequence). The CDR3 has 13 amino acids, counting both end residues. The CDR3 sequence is CASSHGTSGSVPV.

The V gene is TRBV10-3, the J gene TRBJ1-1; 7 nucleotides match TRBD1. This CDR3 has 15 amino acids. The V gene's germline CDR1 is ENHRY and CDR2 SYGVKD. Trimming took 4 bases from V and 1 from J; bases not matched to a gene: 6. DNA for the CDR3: TGTGCCATCAGTGGCTCAGGGGGTGCGAACACTGAAGCTTTCTTT. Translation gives CAISGSGGANTEAFF.

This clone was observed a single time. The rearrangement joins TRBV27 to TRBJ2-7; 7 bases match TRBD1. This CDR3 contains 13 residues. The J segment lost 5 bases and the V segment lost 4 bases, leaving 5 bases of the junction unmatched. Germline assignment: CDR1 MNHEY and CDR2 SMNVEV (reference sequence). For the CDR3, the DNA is TGTGCCAGCAGTTCCAGACAGGGAAACGAGCAGTACTTC. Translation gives CASSSRQGNEQYF.

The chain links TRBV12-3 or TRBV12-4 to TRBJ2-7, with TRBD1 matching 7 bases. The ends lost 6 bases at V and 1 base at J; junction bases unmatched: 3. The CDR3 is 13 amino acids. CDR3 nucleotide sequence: TGTGCCAGCAGCACAGGGGTGTCCTACGAGCAGTACTTC. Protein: CASSTGVSYEQYF.